Included here is one T cell receptor beta chain sequence, with context. The CDR3 runs to 18 residues. Unmatched junction bases numbered 11, after V lost 5 bases and J lost 4 bases. Germline CDR1 and CDR2: MDHEN and SYDVKM. The entry originates in a study of blood T cell repertoires in COVID-19. TCRdb keeps only in-frame clones here, not all; method: immunoSEQ multiplex PCR. The table shows under 300,000 clones, with 88% occurring only once. V usage is TRBV28 and J usage is TRBJ2-3, with 14 bases matching TRBD2. The source is a woman aged 45-65 years who had recovered from COVID-19. Sequences were obtained from PBMCs or T cells enriched from blood (not recorded which). This chain's CDR3 is CASSVTSGRAVPADTQYF. The CDR3 nucleotides read TGTGCCAGCAGTGTGACTAGCGGGAGGGCCGTTCCAGCAGATACGCAGTATTTT.